The 29 T cell receptor beta chains listed next were all sequenced from one sample in a study of T cell responses to AZD1222 COVID-19 vaccine. The protocol was immunoSEQ multiplex PCR, while the TCRdb copy is restricted to in-frame clones and leaves out a portion. The data show roughly 180,000 clones, with 80% to 90% seen just once and approximately 2.7% held by the top ten. This material consisted of peripheral blood, taken on day 0 of MenACWY control vaccination. These receptors were obtained from an adult in good health.

The chain recombines TRBV30 with TRBJ2-2; perhaps TRBD2 as D (6 bases). Looked up from germline, CDR1 is GTSNPN and CDR2 is SVGIG (reference sequence). The CDR3 consists of 13 residues. Trimming removed 5 bases at V and 6 bases at J, with 13 bases between. The CDR3 DNA reads TGTGCCTGGGGGGGGAGATACGCCGGGGAGCTGTTTTTT. Its protein product is CAWGGRYAGELFF.

This rearrangement joins TRBV5-6 to TRBJ1-1; 7 positions agree with TRBD1. CDR3 length: 13 residues. Germline CDR1 reads SGHDT; CDR2 reads YYEEEE. With V trimmed by 3 bases and J by 6 bases, 5 bases remained unmatched. The CDR3 loop is CASSSDRPSEAFF. For the CDR3, the DNA is TGTGCCAGCAGCTCGGACAGGCCATCTGAAGCTTTCTTT. Based on the CDR3 plus reference TRBV5-6 and TRBJ1-1, the full variable domain is DAGVTQSPTHLIKTRGQQVTLRCSPKSGHDTVSWYQQALGQGPQFIFQYYEEEERQRGNFPDRFSGHQFPNYSSELNVNALLLGDSALYLCASSSDRPSEAFFGQGTRLTVV.

V is TRBV20-1 and J is TRBJ1-1; the D is unclear. This CDR3 contains 13 residues. The germline V gene encodes CDR1 DFQATT and CDR2 SNEGSKA (reference sequence). Deletions cut 3 bases from V and 0 bases from J, with 8 bases between. CDR3 loop: CSASDSVNTEAFF. CDR3 coding DNA: TGCAGTGCTAGTGATTCAGTGAACACTGAAGCTTTCTTT.

The table lists this clone with a few counts. The rearrangement joins TRBV7-8 to TRBJ2-7; perhaps D is TRBD1 or TRBD2 (5 bases each). V was trimmed by 5 bases and J by 4 bases, leaving 12 bases between them. The CDR3 runs 13 residues. Germline V gives CDR1 SGHVS, CDR2 FQNEAQ. The CDR3 DNA is TGTGCCAGCAGCCTGGGGGAGATGTACGAGCAGTACTTC. Its protein is CASSLGEMYEQYF. Filled out from reference TRBV7-8 and TRBJ2-7, the complete variable domain reads GAGVSQSPRYKVAKRGQDVALRCDPISGHVSLFWYQQALGQGPEFLTYFQNEAQLDKSGLPSDRFFAERPEGSVSTLKIQRTQQEDSAVYLCASSLGEMYEQYFGPGTRLTVT.

The chain joins TRBV5-4 to TRBJ1-6; unclear D gene. The germline V gene encodes CDR1 SGHNT and CDR2 YYREEE (reference sequence). The V end lost 2 bases, the J end lost 7 bases, and 4 bases lay between the germline ends. The CDR3 length is 12 residues. The CDR3 loop reads CASSFSNSPLHF. CDR3 DNA sequence: TGTGCCAGCAGCTTCTCCAATTCACCCCTCCACTTT.

The chain has TRBV19 and TRBJ2-2; 10 nucleotides agree with TRBD1. The CDR3 covers 16 residues. Trimming took 6 bases from V and 4 from J; bases not matched to a gene: 8. Germline V gene sequence: CDR1 LNHDA, CDR2 SQIVND (reference sequence). CDR3 coding DNA: TGTGCCAGTAGCGGACAGGGGGTCCCCGGCACCGGGGAGCTGTTTTTT. It yields the protein CASSGQGVPGTGELFF.

The chain combines TRBV12-5 with TRBJ2-7; possibly TRBD1 for D (6 bases). CDR1 LGHNT and CDR2 FRNRAP come from the germline V gene. The CDR3 contains 14 residues. Trimming cost V 7 bases and J 0 bases, with 13 bases left between them. The CDR3 region is CASALDSPSYEQYF. The DNA for the CDR3 is TGTGCTAGTGCCCTGGACAGTCCCTCCTACGAGCAGTACTTC.

The gene calls are TRBV4-1 and TRBJ2-2, with D perhaps TRBD1 or TRBD2 (5 bases each). From germline, CDR1 is MGHRA and CDR2 YSYEKL. This CDR3 has 16 residues. Between the trimmed V and J ends, which lost 5 bases and 4 bases, there was a span of 17 bases. The CDR3 loop is CASSSEGPEGTGELFF. As DNA, the CDR3 is TGCGCCAGCAGCTCCGAGGGGCCAGAGGGCACCGGGGAGCTGTTTTTT.

The V and J genes are TRBV28 and TRBJ2-2, with D tentatively TRBD1 (6 bases). CDR1 MDHEN and CDR2 SYDVKM come from the germline V gene. The length of the CDR3 is 15 residues. V was pared by 2 bases and J by 1 base, with 8 bases between. Here the CDR3 DNA reads TGTGCCAGCAGTTTAATAGGGGGGAACACCGGGGAGCTGTTTTTT. Translating it yields CASSLIGGNTGELFF.

DNA of the CDR3: TGTGCCAGCAGCTTCCGGGACGGATCCGGGGAGCTGTTTTTT. It yields the protein CASSFRDGSGELFF. The chain carries TRBV7-2 and TRBJ2-2; either TRBD1 or TRBD2 may supply D (5 bases each). CDR3 size: 14 residues. Germline values: CDR1 SGHTA, CDR2 FQGNSA. Trimming shortened V by 3 bases and J by 6 bases, and 11 bases separated the two germline ends.

J is TRBJ1-6 and V is TRBV2; 7 bases are shared with TRBD1. V lost 6 bases to trimming and J lost 18 bases; unmatched junction nucleotides: 11. The CDR3 runs to 12 residues. Germline loops: CDR1 SNHLY, CDR2 FYNNEI. Here the CDR3 reads CASSPRDSRPHF. CDR3 nucleotide sequence: TGTGCCAGCAGCCCCCGGGACAGTCGGCCCCACTTT.

This chain links TRBV28 with TRBJ1-2, with a possible D match to TRBD1 (6 bases). This CDR3 has 13 amino acids. Germline V CDR1 and CDR2: MDHEN, SYDVKM. Trimming took off 1 base at V and 7 bases at J, with 10 bases between the two ends. Here the CDR3 reads CASSLLGGLGYTF. The CDR3 bases are TGTGCCAGCAGTTTATTGGGGGGGCTTGGCTACACCTTC.

This clone was detected once. CDR3 sequence: CASSAGQSYEQYF. CDR3 in DNA: TGTGCCAGCAGTGCGGGACAGTCCTACGAGCAGTACTTC. The chain is built from TRBV12-3 or TRBV12-4 and TRBJ2-7; maybe TRBD1 (7 bases). CDR3 size: 13 residues. Trimming shortened V by 5 bases and J by 1 base, and 9 bases separated the two germline ends.

V gene TRBV30 combines with J gene TRBJ1-1, with D unclear. Germline CDR1 and CDR2: GTSNPN and SVGIG (reference sequence). This CDR3 contains 12 residues. V was trimmed by 2 bases and J by 8 bases, leaving 12 bases between them. The CDR3 DNA reads as TGTGCCTGGAGTCATTCTAGGCCCGAAGCTTTCTTT. Its protein product is CAWSHSRPEAFF.

This CDR3 reads CASSLAVTDTQYF. For the CDR3, the DNA is TGTGCCAGCAGTTTAGCGGTCACAGATACGCAGTATTTT. The V and J genes are TRBV12-3 or TRBV12-4 and TRBJ2-3; D is unresolved. The V end lost 0 bases, the J end lost 2 bases, and 3 bases lay between the germline ends. This CDR3 region has 13 residues.

Points on this clone: A junction boundary mismatches the germline segment, possibly from a read error. V and J are TRBV9 and TRBJ2-7; tentative D call: TRBD1 (6 bases). CDR1 is SGDLS, CDR2 YYNGEE, per germline. The CDR3 runs to 10 residues. CDR3 amino acids: CASGGGSLTF. The DNA for the CDR3 is TGTGCCAGCGGGGGCGGGTCCTTGACCTTC. The full variable domain, with the rest looked up from reference TRBV9 and TRBJ2-7, is DSGVTQTPKHLITATGQRVTLRCSPRSGDLSVYWYQQSLDQGLQFLIQYYNGEERAKGNILERFSAQQFPDLHSELNLSSLELGDSALYFCASGGGSLTFGPGTRLTVT.

This clone was detected only a few times. J is TRBJ2-3 and V is TRBV29-1; D tentatively reads TRBD1 or TRBD2 (5 bases each). CDR1 SQVTM and CDR2 ANQGSEA come from the germline V gene. V was trimmed by 4 bases and J by 2 bases, leaving 13 bases between them. This CDR3 is 14 amino acids long. This chain's CDR3 is CSVAIRDPTDTQYF. CDR3 in DNA: TGCAGCGTTGCTATCAGGGACCCCACAGATACGCAGTATTTT.

The V call is TRBV10-3, the J call TRBJ2-1, with D maybe TRBD2 (6 bases). Trimming pared 6 bases from V and 6 bases from J, leaving 18 bases between. Germline loops: CDR1 ENHRY, CDR2 SYGVKD. This CDR3 is built from 15 residues. As DNA, the CDR3 is TGTGCCATCAGCCCTAACGTAGGCGGGGCCAATGAGCAGTTCTTC. It specifies CAISPNVGGANEQFF.

The genes are TRBV18 and TRBJ2-7; 10 positions match TRBD1. Germline CDR1 reads KGHSH; CDR2 reads LQKENI. This CDR3 has 15 amino acids. With V trimmed by 3 bases and J by 7 bases, 9 bases remained unmatched. The DNA of the CDR3 is TGTGCCAGCTCACCGCCGGGACAGGGGTTACGAGAGCAGTACTTC. Protein sequence: CASSPPGQGLREQYF.

This clone has a handful of counts. The chain carries TRBV13 and TRBJ2-1; D remains unclear. Germline-derived CDR1 and CDR2 are PRHDT and FYEKMQ (reference sequence). V lost 4 bases and J lost 4, with 14 bases in between. This CDR3 has 15 amino acids. This CDR3 is CASSSITPGYNEQFF. CDR3 nucleotides: TGTGCCAGCAGCTCCATAACTCCTGGGTACAATGAGCAGTTCTTC.

The genes are TRBV28 and TRBJ1-2, with a possible D match to TRBD1 (5 bases). V dropped 1 base and J dropped 0 bases, with 12 bases sitting between them. The CDR3 is 16 residues long. From germline, CDR1 is MDHEN and CDR2 SYDVKM. CDR3: CASSLLADSPNYGYTF. CDR3 nucleotide sequence: TGTGCCAGCAGTTTATTAGCCGACAGTCCTAACTATGGCTACACCTTC.

This rearrangement joins TRBV14 to TRBJ1-2; no clear D gene. The V gene lost 3 bases and the J gene lost 8 bases, with 10 bases spanning the gap. The germline gives CDR1 SGHDN, CDR2 FVKESK. The CDR3 length is 12 residues. The CDR3 sequence is CASSHRSEGYTF. The CDR3 DNA is TGTGCCAGCAGCCACAGGTCGGAGGGCTACACCTTC.

This chain connects TRBV5-1 to TRBJ2-5; 9 nucleotides line up with TRBD1. Germline trimming cut 4 bases from V and 5 bases from J; bases unmatched to any gene: 3. CDR1 and CDR2 (germline): SGHRS, YFSETQ. The CDR3 has 13 residues. In DNA, the CDR3 is TGCGCCAGCAGCATGACAGGGGGGGAGACCCAGTACTTC. Translated: CASSMTGGETQYF.

This clone was seen a few times. J is TRBJ2-2 and V is TRBV27; TRBD2 agrees at 10 bases. The germline CDR1 and CDR2 sequences are MNHEY and SMNVEV (reference sequence). The CDR3 has 17 residues. J gave up 2 bases and V 7 bases, and 10 bases lay outside the gene matches. CDR3 protein: CASTNPVAGGNTGELFF. The CDR3, as DNA: TGTGCCAGCACCAACCCCGTAGCGGGAGGCAACACCGGGGAGCTGTTTTTT.

The V and J genes are TRBV5-1 and TRBJ1-1; 8 bases line up with TRBD1. V dropped 0 bases and J dropped 3; count of bases not matched to a gene: 4. The CDR3 spans 15 residues. Looked up from germline, CDR1 is SGHRS and CDR2 is YFSETQ. The chain's CDR3 is CASSLGTGLDTEAFF. CDR3 DNA: TGCGCCAGCAGCTTGGGGACAGGGTTGGACACTGAAGCTTTCTTT.

The chain links TRBV7-2 to TRBJ1-1, with D maybe TRBD1 (6 bases). The CDR3 consists of 14 residues. V dropped 2 bases and J dropped 4 bases, with 11 bases sitting between them. The germline V gene has CDR1 SGHTA and CDR2 FQGNSA. CDR3 sequence: CASSLPGALTEAFF. CDR3 in DNA: TGTGCCAGCAGCTTACCAGGGGCCCTCACTGAAGCTTTCTTT.

The rearrangement links TRBV19 to TRBJ1-1; D call uncertain. The CDR3 totals 13 residues. V was pared by 3 bases and J by 1 base, with 6 bases between. Germline CDR1 is LNHDA and CDR2 is SQIVND (reference sequence). The CDR3 DNA reads as TGTGCCAGTAGTATGAGTGGGAACACTGAAGCTTTCTTT. This sequence encodes CASSMSGNTEAFF.

The chain joins TRBV7-9 to TRBJ2-3, with 7 bases aligning to TRBD1. This CDR3 is 15 amino acids long. Germline CDR1 SEHNR, CDR2 FQNEAQ (reference sequence). With 4 bases clipped from V and 0 bases from J, the junction kept 4 bases outside the gene matches. Here the CDR3 DNA reads TGTGCCAGCAGCTCCGACAGGGCTAGCACAGATACGCAGTATTTT. It encodes CASSSDRASTDTQYF.

The table lists this clone with a count of one. The chain employs TRBV20-1 and TRBJ2-7; D ambiguous. CDR1 and CDR2 (germline): DFQATT, SNEGSKA (reference sequence). Trimming removed 5 bases from V and 6 bases from J, with 11 bases in between. The CDR3 extends over 11 amino acids. CDR3 loop: CSASSTVEQYF. CDR3 sequence (DNA): TGCAGTGCTTCTTCAACCGTCGAGCAGTACTTC.